The 22 T cell receptor beta chains below were found in one sample sequenced in a study of blood T cell repertoires in COVID-19. Sequenced by immunoSEQ multiplex PCR; TCRdb stores in-frame clones only, minus some. This table has roughly 160,000 clones, approximately 84% appearing once. Sample: peripheral blood. These receptors were collected from a man aged 18-30 years with active or convalescent COVID-19.

This chain links TRBV6-6 with TRBJ2-7; 13 bases are shared with TRBD2. CDR1 and CDR2 from the germline V gene are MNHNY and SVGAGI (reference sequence). Losses at the gene ends were 6 bases for V and 4 bases for J; bases not matched to a gene: 9. There are 16 residues in the CDR3. Here the CDR3 DNA reads TGTGCCAGCAGCCGCCCGACTAGCGGGGGGCCATACGAGCAGTACTTC. Translated: CASSRPTSGGPYEQYF.

This sequence joins TRBV6-4 and TRBJ1-2; D possibly corresponds to TRBD1 (5 bases). The germline V gene has CDR1 MRHNA and CDR2 SNTAGT. The V end was cut by 3 bases, the J end by 3 bases, with 14 bases between. CDR3 length: 15 residues. The CDR3 reads CASSERTGLDYGYTF. CDR3 sequence (DNA): TGTGCCAGCAGTGAAAGGACGGGACTAGACTATGGCTACACCTTC.

J is TRBJ1-3 and V is TRBV24-1; D is perhaps TRBD1 (5 bases). This CDR3 region has 15 residues. From germline, CDR1 is KGHDR and CDR2 SFDVKD. Trimming removed 0 bases at V and 4 bases at J, with 9 bases between. The CDR3 nucleotides read TGTGCCACCAGTGATTTGGGACACTCCGGAAACACCATATATTTT. This encodes CATSDLGHSGNTIYF.

This clone has only one observation. CDR3 in amino acids: CASSQSGTGGLYEQYF. DNA for the CDR3: TGCGCCAGCAGCCAGTCCGGGACAGGGGGCCTCTACGAGCAGTACTTC. The chain couples TRBV5-1 to TRBJ2-7, with 12 bases lining up with TRBD1. CDR3 length: 16 residues. The trim removed 4 bases at V and 3 bases at J, leaving 8 bases unmatched. Germline values: CDR1 SGHRS, CDR2 YFSETQ.

The CDR3 region has the DNA TGTGCCAGCTCACCGGAACAGGGACAGTATAATTCACCCCTCCACTTT. It is translated as CASSPEQGQYNSPLHF. The J gene is TRBJ1-6, the V gene TRBV18; 7 nucleotides align to TRBD1. Losses at the gene ends were 3 bases for V and 4 bases for J; bases not matched to a gene: 6. The CDR3 covers 16 residues. Germline V gene sequence: CDR1 KGHSH, CDR2 LQKENI.

The chain recombines TRBV6-5 with TRBJ1-1, with a possible D match to TRBD1 (5 bases). V was clipped by 3 bases and J by 9 bases, with 14 bases between them. The CDR3 consists of 13 residues. The germline CDR1 and CDR2 sequences are MNHEY and SVGAGI. CDR3 DNA: TGTGCCAGCAGTTATTCCCGACAGAATAAAGCTTTCTTT. As protein: CASSYSRQNKAFF.

The chain uses TRBV6-6 and TRBJ1-5; TRBD1 matches 7 bases. Trimming took 8 bases from V and 7 from J; bases not matched to a gene: 14. Germline CDR1 is MNHNY and CDR2 is SVGAGI (reference sequence). CDR3 length equals 15 residues. Here the CDR3 reads CASVRTQGDIQPQHF. The CDR3 bases are TGTGCCAGCGTTAGAACCCAGGGGGATATACAGCCCCAGCATTTT.

V and J are TRBV5-4 and TRBJ2-3; 12 nucleotides match TRBD2. CDR3 length equals 14 residues. Per the germline V gene, CDR1 is SGHNT and CDR2 is YYREEE (reference sequence). CDR3 protein: CATKLGLAGDTQYF. In DNA form, the CDR3 reads TGTGCTACCAAGTTGGGACTAGCGGGAGATACGCAGTATTTT.

This clone was observed at least ten times. The chain carries TRBV19 and TRBJ1-5; a weak D match, TRBD1 (5 bases). CDR1 is LNHDA, CDR2 SQIVND, per germline (reference sequence). The germline V and J ends were trimmed by 5 bases and 7 bases, with 18 bases remaining between them. The CDR3 length is 15 residues. The CDR3 loop is CASSSPIGRGQPQHF. In DNA form, the CDR3 reads TGTGCCAGTAGTTCCCCGATCGGGAGGGGACAGCCCCAGCATTTT.

This clone was counted between two and nine times. V is TRBV3-1 (or the pseudogene TRBV3-2) and J is TRBJ1-5; the D gene is possibly TRBD1 (5 bases). Germline loops: CDR1 LGHDT, CDR2 YNNKEL (reference sequence). The CDR3 consists of 13 residues. V was trimmed by 1 base and J by 6 bases, leaving 7 bases between them. CDR3 coding DNA: TGTGCCAGCAGCCAAGTAGGGGTTCAGCCCCAGCATTTT. This sequence encodes CASSQVGVQPQHF.

This rearrangement joins TRBV5-1 to TRBJ2-1; 7 bases are a match to TRBD2. Germline CDR1 is SGHRS and CDR2 is YFSETQ. V trimming: 1 base; J trimming: 14 bases; junction bases outside the gene matches: 15. This CDR3 contains 15 residues. DNA of the CDR3: TGCGCCAGCAGCTTGCCGGGACTAACGAACCCTGGGGAGTTCTTC. Translated: CASSLPGLTNPGEFF.

The chain links TRBV11-2 to TRBJ2-5, with TRBD1 as a possible D gene (6 bases). The CDR3 contains 13 residues. Germline values: CDR1 SGHAT, CDR2 FQNNGV. The V and J ends lost 3 bases and 5 bases respectively, with 10 bases between them. The DNA of the CDR3 is TGTGCCAGCAGCTTGGTGGGGGCTGAGACCCAGTACTTC. This encodes CASSLVGAETQYF.

The chain is built from TRBV6-5 and TRBJ1-3; tentative D call: TRBD1 (5 bases). The germline V gene encodes CDR1 MNHEY and CDR2 SVGAGI. The CDR3 runs 16 residues. The germline V and J ends were trimmed by 0 bases and 0 bases, with 9 bases remaining between them. The CDR3, as DNA: TGTGCCAGCAGTTACTCGGGACTATACTCTGGAAACACCATATATTTT. This sequence encodes CASSYSGLYSGNTIYF.

This chain connects TRBV29-1 to TRBJ2-1, with TRBD2 identical over 9 bases. Losses at the gene ends were 7 bases for V and 5 bases for J; bases not matched to a gene: 15. CDR1 SQVTM and CDR2 ANQGSEA come from the germline V gene. The CDR3 has 16 amino acids. The CDR3 DNA is TGCAGCGCTGAGGGGGGGCTAGCGGGATTCGACAATGAGCAGTTCTTC. Encoded protein: CSAEGGLAGFDNEQFF.

The table lists this clone with a few counts. This chain links TRBV10-3 with TRBJ1-4; 7 nucleotides match TRBD1. This CDR3 contains 13 residues. Trimming removed 6 bases from V and 8 bases from J; junction bases left unmatched: 6. Germline V gene data show CDR1 as ENHRY and CDR2 as SYGVKD. This chain's CDR3 is CAISERDREKLFF. CDR3 in DNA: TGTGCCATCAGCGAGAGGGACAGAGAAAAACTGTTTTTT.

The J gene is TRBJ1-2, the V gene TRBV15; D is possibly TRBD1 (6 bases). CDR1 LNHNV and CDR2 YYDKDF come from the germline V gene (reference sequence). Deletions cut 1 base from V and 4 bases from J, with 13 bases between. This CDR3 has 15 residues. The CDR3 sequence is CATSRGTGLTYGYTF. CDR3 bases: TGTGCCACCAGCAGAGGAACAGGGTTAACCTATGGCTACACCTTC.

The rearrangement links TRBV5-8 to TRBJ1-2, with D possibly TRBD1 on 5 matching bases. With 5 bases removed from V and 3 bases from J, the gap between germline ends came to 14 bases. The CDR3 length is 14 residues. Germline CDR1 is SGHTS and CDR2 is YDEGEE. The CDR3 protein is CASRTASLYYGYTF. CDR3 sequence (DNA): TGTGCCAGCAGGACAGCGTCTCTATACTATGGCTACACCTTC.

The chain employs TRBV2 and TRBJ1-2; D not certain. V was trimmed by 5 bases and J by 5 bases, leaving 12 bases between them. Germline CDR1 and CDR2: SNHLY and FYNNEI. The CDR3 sequence is 13 residues long. In nucleotides, the CDR3 is TGTGCCAGCAGTCTGAACTCCCCTTATGGCTACACCTTC. Translating gives CASSLNSPYGYTF. Full variable domain (missing parts from reference TRBV2 and TRBJ1-2): EPEVTQTPSHQVTQMGQEVILRCVPISNHLYFYWYRQILGQKVEFLVSFYNNEISEKSEIFDDQFSVERPDGSNFTLKIRSTKLEDSAMYFCASSLNSPYGYTFGSGTRLTVV.

This chain uses TRBV5-6 with TRBJ2-2, with a possible D match to TRBD1 (6 bases). Germline V gives CDR1 SGHDT, CDR2 YYEEEE. Deletions cut 5 bases from V and 5 bases from J, with 16 bases between. This CDR3 is 15 amino acids long. The CDR3: CASSPRVQGTGELFF. DNA for the CDR3: TGTGCCAGCAGTCCCCGGGTCCAGGGGACCGGGGAGCTGTTTTTT.

This chain uses TRBV6-5 with TRBJ1-2, with a weak D call TRBD1 (5 bases). This CDR3 spans 13 amino acids. Germline CDR1 is MNHEY and CDR2 is SVGAGI. Trimming pared 2 bases from V and 8 bases from J, leaving 12 bases between. CDR3 sequence reads: CASSYAQAGGYTF. Written as DNA, the CDR3 is TGTGCCAGCAGTTACGCACAGGCAGGAGGCTACACCTTC.

The CDR3 is CASSLTRQVDFQETQYF. The CDR3 bases are TGTGCCAGCAGTCTCACCCGACAGGTGGATTTCCAAGAGACCCAGTACTTC. The chain is built from TRBV4-2 and TRBJ2-5, with a possible D match to TRBD1 (6 bases). The V gene lost 6 bases and the J gene lost 1 base, with 21 bases spanning the gap. Germline CDR1 and CDR2: LGHNA and YNFKEQ. This CDR3 spans 17 amino acids.

This clone occurred a few times. This chain connects TRBV7-8 to TRBJ1-6, with D perhaps matching TRBD1 (6 bases). The CDR3 length is 14 residues. Germline V CDR1 and CDR2: SGHVS, FQNEAQ. V lost 3 bases and J lost 7, with 10 bases in between. CDR3 loop: CASSFGQGNSPLHF. DNA for the CDR3: TGTGCCAGCAGCTTCGGTCAGGGGAATTCACCCCTCCACTTT.